The source of this T cell receptor (beta chain) is a study of vaccination effects on CD4 cells after COVID-19. Study findings and constraints: Clones from infection and from vaccination both contracted markedly late after vaccination.

Some clones are missing from TCRdb's copy, which holds only in-frame ones; the method was immunoSEQ multiplex PCR. The profile shows some 68,000 clones, around 81% of them singletons. The CDR3 is 10 residues long. Germline V CDR1 and CDR2: DFQATT, SNEGSKA (reference sequence). The V end was cut by 5 bases, the J end by 1 base, with 2 bases between. Expansion with viral peptide pools was applied to antigen-specific CD4+ T cells by the ViraFEST assay prior to sequencing. Culture proceeded for approximately 9 days, and CD4+ T cells were then isolated. Everyone in the study got two shots of either the BNT162b2 or mRNA-1273 vaccine. They grew some 2 million PBMC in each well, adding around 10 IU/ml IL-2 and 7.5 to 10 ug/ml peptides. Comments on this clone: Its antigen is undetermined.

The sample here was CD4+ T cells from PBMCs cultured with HCoV-229E spike peptides, taken after COVID-19 vaccination. The J gene is TRBJ2-5, the V gene TRBV20-1; D unclear. This receptor was taken from a human donor who received a COVID-19 vaccine. The CDR3 DNA follows: TGCAGTGCTGGCCAAGAGACCCAGTACTTC. It specifies CSAGQETQYF.